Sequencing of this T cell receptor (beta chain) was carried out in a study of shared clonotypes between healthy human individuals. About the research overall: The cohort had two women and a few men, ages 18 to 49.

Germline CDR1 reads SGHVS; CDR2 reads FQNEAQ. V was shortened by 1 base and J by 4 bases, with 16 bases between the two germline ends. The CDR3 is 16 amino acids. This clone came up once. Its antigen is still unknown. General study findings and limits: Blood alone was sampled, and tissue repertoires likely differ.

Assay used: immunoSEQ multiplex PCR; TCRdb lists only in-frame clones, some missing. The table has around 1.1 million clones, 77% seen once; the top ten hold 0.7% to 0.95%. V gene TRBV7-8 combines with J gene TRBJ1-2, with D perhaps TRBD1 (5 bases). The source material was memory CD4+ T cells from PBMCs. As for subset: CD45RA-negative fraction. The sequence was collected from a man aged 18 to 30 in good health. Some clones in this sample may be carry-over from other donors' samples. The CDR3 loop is CASSLDREGRGYGYTF. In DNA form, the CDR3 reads TGTGCCAGCAGCTTAGACCGGGAGGGAAGGGGCTATGGCTACACCTTC.